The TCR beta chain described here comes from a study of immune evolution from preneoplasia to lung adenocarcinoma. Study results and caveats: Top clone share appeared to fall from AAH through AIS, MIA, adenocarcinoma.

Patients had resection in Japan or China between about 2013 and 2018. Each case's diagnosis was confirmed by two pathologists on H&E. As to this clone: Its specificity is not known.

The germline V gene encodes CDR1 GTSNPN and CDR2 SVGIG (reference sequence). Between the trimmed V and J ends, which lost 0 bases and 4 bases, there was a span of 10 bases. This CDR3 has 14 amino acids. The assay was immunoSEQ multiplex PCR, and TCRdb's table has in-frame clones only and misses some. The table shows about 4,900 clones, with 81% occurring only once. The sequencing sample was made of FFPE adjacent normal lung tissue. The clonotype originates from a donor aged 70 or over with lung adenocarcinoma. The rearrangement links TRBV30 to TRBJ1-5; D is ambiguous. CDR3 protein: CAWSVDNSNQPQHF. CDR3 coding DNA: TGTGCCTGGAGTGTAGACAACTCGAATCAGCCCCAGCATTTT.